This T cell receptor beta chain was profiled in a study of T-cell memory formation after mild COVID-19. This clonotype was observed a handful of times. Using its own MiXCR run on the 5' RACE reads, TCRdb lists one record per CDR3 protein. In the table there are about 390,000 distinct CDR3 sequences, approximately 15% of which are singletons. The germline V and J ends were trimmed by 2 bases and 2 bases, with 13 bases remaining between them. The CDR3 contains 14 residues. CDR1 is DFQATT, CDR2 SNEGSKA, per germline (reference sequence). The sequence was collected from a young man who had mild COVID-19 (a few samples of this study predate the infection). Cell type and time point are not known. What was sequenced was PBMCs or a T cell subset sorted from them (not recorded which). J is TRBJ2-7 and V is TRBV20-1; TRBD1 or TRBD2 may be the D gene (5 bases each). Here the CDR3 reads CSARIGVGPYEQYF. The CDR3 DNA sequence: TGCAGTGCTAGAATCGGGGTGGGGCCCTACGAGCAGTACTTC.